A selection of T cell receptor beta chains follows, all from one sample in a study of blood T cells in healthy people across ages. TCRdb re-called the 5' RACE reads with MiXCR, one entry per CDR3 protein. The table includes about 1.1 million distinct CDR3 sequences, under 40% detected once. What was sequenced was blood. These receptors were taken from a man aged 18 to 29 in good health. Each CDR3 is given with its conserved first and last residue. A D gene is named only where the DNA matches it firmly. Expanded clones get a size class; other rows say once, few or many, or leave the size out.

. | TRBJ1-2 | TRBV9 | . | CASSVQSGLDYGYTF | TGTGCCAGCAGCGTACAATCAGGGCTCGACTATGGCTACACCTTC
. | TRBJ1-1 | TRBV10-3 | TRBD1 | CAISEISIGQGVAFF | TGTGCCATCAGTGAGATCTCGATCGGACAGGGAGTGGCTTTCTTT
. | TRBJ2-3 | TRBV29-1 | . | CSVGGRVADTRYF | TGCAGCGTTGGTGGCAGGGTGGCAGATACGCGGTATTTT
. | TRBJ2-6 | TRBV4-1 | . | CASSQDVESSGANVLTF | TGCGCCAGCAGCCAAGATGTAGAGAGCTCTGGGGCCAACGTCCTGACTTTC
. | TRBJ2-3 | TRBV20-1 | . | CSASSVTQYF | TGCAGTGCTAGCTCGGTTACGCAGTATTTT
few | TRBJ2-5 | TRBV25-1 | . | CASRKDSWETQYF | TGTGCCAGCAGAAAAGACAGTTGGGAGACCCAGTACTTC
few | TRBJ2-1 | TRBV6-5 | . | CASSYSFERGNEQFF | TGTGCCAGCAGTTACTCGTTTGAACGGGGGAACGAGCAGTTCTTC
. | TRBJ1-2 | TRBV12-3/TRBV12-4 | . | CASSAPGRNGYTF | TGTGCCAGCAGTGCCCCGGGACGGAATGGCTACACCTTC
. | TRBJ2-1 | TRBV7-9 | TRBD2 | CASSPRGTRSGDYNEQFF | TGTGCCAGCAGCCCTAGGGGGACCCGTAGCGGGGACTACAATGAGCAGTTCTTC
few | TRBJ2-7 | TRBV9 | TRBD1 | CASSVGSGGLFYNEQYF | TGTGCCAGCAGCGTAGGGTCAGGGGGCCTCTTCTACAATGAGCAGTACTTC
. | TRBJ1-2 | TRBV4-3 | . | CASSQDWDLYGYTF | TGCGCCAGCAGCCAAGATTGGGACCTCTATGGCTACACCTTC
. | TRBJ1-5 | TRBV2 | TRBD1 | CASSLDRGIDQPQHF | TGTGCCAGCAGTCTGGACAGGGGCATCGATCAGCCCCAGCATTTT
many | TRBJ2-7 | TRBV20-1 | TRBD2 | CSARDTSGGPQYF | TGCAGTGCTAGAGATACTAGCGGGGGGCCGCAGTACTTC
. | TRBJ1-3 | TRBV20-1 | TRBD1 | CSAMGQGGGNTIYF | TGCAGTGCGATGGGACAGGGGGGGGGAAACACCATATATTTT
. | TRBJ1-4 | TRBV20-1 | TRBD1 | CSAPGLGQGAEKLFF | TGCAGTGCCCCAGGGCTAGGACAGGGCGCTGAAAAACTGTTTTTT
many | TRBJ1-2 | TRBV7-3 | . | CASSLTPILGAYGYTF | TGTGCCAGCAGCTTGACCCCTATCTTGGGAGCCTATGGCTACACCTTC
few | TRBJ1-1 | TRBV19 | . | CASRITGSGTEAFF | TGTGCCAGTAGGATAACAGGGTCGGGCACTGAAGCTTTCTTT
. | TRBJ2-5 | TRBV7-9 | . | CASSLVTGSGDRETQYF | TGTGCCAGCAGCTTAGTTACTGGGTCAGGCGATCGGGAGACCCAGTACTTC
few | TRBJ1-2 | TRBV13 | . | CASSPGGERPNYGYTF | TGTGCCAGCAGCCCGGGGGGCGAAAGACCGAACTATGGCTACACCTTC
. | TRBJ2-5 | TRBV7-2 | TRBD2 | CASSSRLAALRGTQYF | TGTGCCAGCAGCTCCCGACTAGCGGCTCTCAGGGGGACCCAGTACTTC
. | TRBJ2-1 | TRBV13 | . | CASSEDADNEQFF | TGTGCCAGCAGCGAGGACGCGGACAATGAGCAGTTCTTC
. | TRBJ2-5 | TRBV27 | . | CASRMTRSETQYF | TGTGCCAGCAGGATGACTAGGAGTGAGACCCAGTACTTC
. | TRBJ2-1 | TRBV27 | TRBD2 | CASAGVGSPYNEQFF | TGTGCCAGCGCGGGGGTTGGCAGCCCCTACAATGAGCAGTTCTTC
. | TRBJ2-3 | TRBV7-2 | TRBD1 | CASSKDRYADTQYF | TGTGCCAGCAGCAAGGACAGGTATGCAGATACGCAGTATTTT
. | TRBJ2-1 | TRBV24-1 | TRBD1 | CATSDPGQGAGGNEQFF | TGTGCCACCAGTGATCCGGGACAGGGGGCGGGGGGCAATGAGCAGTTCTTC
few | TRBJ2-1 | TRBV9 | . | CASSVGGPRSSYNEQFF | TGTGCCAGCAGCGTAGGCGGGCCTCGAAGCTCCTACAATGAGCAGTTCTTC
few | TRBJ2-3 | TRBV20-1 | TRBD2 | CSARDLGLAGGTSTDTQYF | TGCAGTGCTAGAGATTTGGGACTAGCGGGGGGGACTAGCACAGATACGCAGTATTTT
few | TRBJ2-3 | TRBV10-3 | . | CAISESGAGRSTDTQYF | TGTGCCATCAGTGAGTCGGGGGCGGGGCGAAGCACAGATACGCAGTATTTT
. | TRBJ1-5 | TRBV20-1 | . | CSARDRMVHQNQPQHF | TGCAGTGCTAGAGATCGGATGGTACACCAGAATCAGCCCCAGCATTTT
. | TRBJ2-1 | TRBV6-5 | . | CASTTRRDLNYNEQFF | TGTGCCAGCACCACTCGGAGGGATCTTAATTACAATGAGCAGTTCTTC
few | TRBJ2-3 | TRBV5-1 | . | CASSLGQDITDTQYF | TGCGCCAGCAGCTTGGGACAGGACATCACAGATACGCAGTATTTT
. | TRBJ2-1 | TRBV5-5 | . | CASSVRAKDNEQFF | TGTGCCAGCAGCGTACGAGCGAAGGACAATGAGCAGTTCTTC
few | TRBJ2-7 | TRBV4-2 | TRBD1 | CASSQEGTDYEQYF | TGTGCCAGCAGCCAAGAGGGGACAGACTACGAGCAGTACTTC
few | TRBJ2-1 | TRBV7-2 | . | CASSLYAGNEQFF | TGTGCCAGCAGCTTATATGCGGGCAATGAGCAGTTCTTC
few | TRBJ1-5 | TRBV6-5 | . | CASSYSYVDQPQHF | TGTGCCAGCAGTTACTCGTATGTAGATCAGCCCCAGCATTTT
. | TRBJ1-1 | TRBV5-8 | . | CASTSRGTEAFF | TGTGCCAGCACCTCACGAGGCACTGAAGCTTTCTTT
few | TRBJ1-2 | TRBV7-9 | . | CASSVPGANYGYTF | TGTGCCAGCAGCGTCCCAGGTGCTAACTATGGCTACACCTTC
. | TRBJ2-1 | TRBV5-1 | . | CASSLESVYNEQFF | TGCGCCAGCAGCTTGGAGTCAGTCTACAATGAGCAGTTCTTC
. | TRBJ1-1 | TRBV30 | TRBD1 | CAWSDRTRYRGGNTEAFF | TGTGCCTGGAGTGACAGGACCCGGTACAGGGGGGGGAACACTGAAGCTTTCTTT
few | TRBJ2-1 | TRBV28 | . | CASSLRLYNEQFF | TGTGCCAGCAGTTTACGGCTTTACAATGAGCAGTTCTTC
few | TRBJ1-5 | TRBV12-3/TRBV12-4 | . | CASSSLGDSNQPQHF | TGTGCCAGCAGTTCTCTAGGGGATAGCAATCAGCCCCAGCATTTT
. | TRBJ1-2 | TRBV20-1 | . | CSARWGSGYTF | TGTAGTGCTAGGTGGGGGAGCGGCTACACCTTC
few | TRBJ2-3 | TRBV29-1 | . | CSVRRGRTDTQYF | TGCAGCGTCAGGCGGGGACGCACAGATACGCAGTATTTT
. | TRBJ2-3 | TRBV20-1 | . | CSARGPPGGGTDTQYF | TGCAGTGCTAGGGGACCTCCTGGCGGGGGCACAGATACGCAGTATTTT
. | TRBJ2-3 | TRBV20-1 | . | CNLPTGTVREDTQYF | TGCAATCTTCCGACCGGGACTGTAAGGGAGGATACGCAGTATTTT
few | TRBJ2-3 | TRBV6-6 | . | CASSSPRGSDTQYF | TGTGCCAGCAGCTCCCCGCGCGGGTCAGATACGCAGTATTTT
. | TRBJ1-4 | TRBV29-1 | . | CSVGALFRPREKLFF | TGCAGCGTTGGCGCCCTCTTTCGACCAAGGGAAAAACTGTTTTTT
once | TRBJ2-6 | TRBV2 | . | CASSEPSVGSGANVLTF | TGTGCCAGCAGTGAACCGTCAGTTGGCTCTGGGGCCAACGTCCTGACTTTC
. | TRBJ2-1 | TRBV14 | . | CASSQAGATSYNEQFF | TGTGCCAGCAGCCAAGCAGGGGCCACCTCCTACAATGAGCAGTTCTTC
few | TRBJ2-3 | TRBV27 | . | CASSFLGGHYTDTQYF | TGTGCCAGCAGTTTTTTGGGTGGACACTACACAGATACGCAGTATTTT
many | TRBJ2-1 | TRBV10-3 | TRBD2 | CAVTGTSGNNEQFF | TGTGCCGTTACCGGGACTAGCGGAAACAATGAGCAGTTCTTC
. | TRBJ2-1 | TRBV12-3/TRBV12-4 | . | CASSLISPTNNEQFF | TGTGCCAGCAGTTTGATTTCCCCGACGAACAATGAGCAGTTCTTC
few | TRBJ1-1 | TRBV20-1 | . | CSARDLRPVLRNTEAFF | TGCAGTGCTAGAGACCTTCGTCCGGTCTTACGGAACACTGAAGCTTTCTTT
. | TRBJ2-7 | TRBV6-2/TRBV6-3 | TRBD1 | CASSLIILGQGFREQYF | TGTGCCAGCAGCCTCATTATCTTGGGACAGGGGTTTCGCGAGCAGTACTTC
few | TRBJ2-3 | TRBV15 | . | CATSKRASTDTQYF | TGTGCCACCAGCAAGCGGGCTAGCACAGATACGCAGTATTTT